This TCR beta chain is from a study of T cell clonotyping in hematopoietic cell transplantation (dated by TCRdb to the early 2020s). Context from the whole study: A total of some 140 blood samples were gathered in the study from around 40 consecutive transplant recipients along with their related donors. Patient recruitment ran from late 2015 to January 2017, and follow-up continued until late 2020 or death.

Blood samples for TCR beta sequencing were given by related transplant donors. Nuclei Lysis Solution was used to extract genomic DNA from fresh or cryopreserved unfractionated peripheral blood mononuclear cells. From cysteine to phenylalanine, the CDR3 is 12 amino acids long. Just the 36-base CDR3 DNA is kept, in frame starting at base 1. Clipping removes 2 bases from V and 9 bases from J, with 4 as the unmatched junction base count. Via the germline V gene (reference sequence), CDR1 is GTSNPN and CDR2 SVGIG. A note on this clone: Its antigen is currently not known. No much larger clone exists at a distance of one base, and base qualities are not known.

General conclusions and limits of the study: Only a small fraction of recipient repertoires overlapped donor repertoires, with over 95% appearing de novo at the given depth. After transplant, TCR diversity in recipients dropped, and pathologically expanded clonotypes increased progressively from day 30 to day 180. Donor and pretransplant recipient Inverse Simpson Index values predicted broader posttransplant TCR repertoire diversity. The sample size was limited and the cells went unsorted, which meant the CD4 and CD8 repertoire contributions could not be told apart.

With the immunoSEQ assay, which is a bias-controlled multiplex PCR relying on V- and J-specific primers, TCR beta CDR3 regions were amplified from genomic DNA. In a second PCR step, a proprietary barcode and Illumina adapter sequences were attached to the CDR3 amplicons. An Illumina MiSeq instrument was used to sequence the CDR3 libraries. In the source study's methods: Export and quality control were handled in immunoSEQ Analyzer 3.0, while downstream analyses relied on R Bioconductor and Immunarch. Only productive rearrangements in the normalized downsampled data set were used to calculate repertoire metrics. In the normalized cohort, a clonotype counted as pathologically expanded if the clonotype was larger than 5 templates. The Inverse Simpson Index served as the measure of repertoire diversity. To capture all clonotypes, the CMV-specificity analyses were run on the non-normalized data set. The clones in this table, taken by TCRdb from immuneACCESS, are in-frame only. Not every clone is retained; where verified, under half of the shortfall comes from an unresolved V gene, and the cause of the rest is unknown. D and trimming were read from the DNA, whereas the V and J calls and clone size are those reported in that table. The sample has about 19,000 clones on record, 65% to 85% of them singletons. Roughly 15% of the sample is taken by the ten largest.

Recombination joined TRBV30 with TRBJ1-1, with 9 bases matching TRBD1. The source of this sequence is a man aged 55 to 70 in good health. Some clones in this sample may be carry-over from other donors' samples. Material: peripheral blood mononuclear cells. The nucleotide sequence reads TGTGCCTGGAGTTCGACAGGGGGGAAAGCTTTCTTT. It translates to CAWSSTGGKAFF.